The rows below give T cell receptor beta chains drawn from one sample of a study of tumor-infiltrating lymphocytes in localized non-small cell lung cancer. Repertoires were generated with immunoSEQ multiplex PCR, while TCRdb's copy carries only in-frame clones and drops some. The sample records several thousand clones, around 82% being singletons. Sequenced material: uninvolved lung tissue not adjacent to the tumor. The receptors shown here come from a human donor with non-small cell lung cancer. CDR3s include the opening cysteine and the closing phenylalanine or tryptophan. Each record gives: CDR3 protein, J gene, V gene.

cdr3_aa: CASSERENTEAFF
j_call: TRBJ1-1
v_call: TRBV6-1

cdr3_aa: CSVTRTGLYEQYF
j_call: TRBJ2-7
v_call: TRBV29-1

cdr3_aa: CASVGPGTDTQYF
j_call: TRBJ2-3
v_call: TRBV6-5

cdr3_aa: CSVAYGLAGDEQYF
j_call: TRBJ2-7
v_call: TRBV29-1

cdr3_aa: CASSRSSSTDTQYF
j_call: TRBJ2-3
v_call: TRBV6-5

cdr3_aa: CASSSDSRTGVGGYTF
j_call: TRBJ1-2
v_call: TRBV5-1

cdr3_aa: CAWRLKVNTEAFF
j_call: TRBJ1-1
v_call: TRBV30

cdr3_aa: CASSLGLAGDNEQFF
j_call: TRBJ2-1
v_call: TRBV5-5

cdr3_aa: CASKDPGRRINEQFF
j_call: TRBJ2-1
v_call: TRBV28

cdr3_aa: CASSLEGWTDTQYF
j_call: TRBJ2-3
v_call: TRBV7-9

cdr3_aa: CASSVGLAGAPRDTQYF
j_call: TRBJ2-3
v_call: TRBV9

cdr3_aa: CASSRGTGSNQPQHF
j_call: TRBJ1-5
v_call: TRBV27

cdr3_aa: CASSRASDSQFF
j_call: TRBJ2-1
v_call: TRBV18

cdr3_aa: CASKGQVNQPQHF
j_call: TRBJ1-5
v_call: TRBV19

cdr3_aa: CASSGGDRYQPQHF
j_call: TRBJ1-5
v_call: TRBV10-2

cdr3_aa: CASSLAEPSPLHF
j_call: TRBJ1-6
v_call: TRBV7-9

cdr3_aa: CAIRRQENTEAFF
j_call: TRBJ1-1
v_call: TRBV10-3

cdr3_aa: CASSPRTEGSYEQYF
j_call: TRBJ2-7
v_call: TRBV18

cdr3_aa: CASSLRQGHEKLFF
j_call: TRBJ1-4
v_call: TRBV7-9

cdr3_aa: CASSSLGLAGDTQYF
j_call: TRBJ2-3
v_call: TRBV7-6

cdr3_aa: CVTGGQGTEAFF
j_call: TRBJ1-1
v_call: TRBV6-5

cdr3_aa: CASSLQALTSGKYF
j_call: TRBJ2-7
v_call: TRBV11-2

cdr3_aa: CASSSGTGELFF
j_call: TRBJ2-2
v_call: TRBV7-6

cdr3_aa: CAIGNTGELFF
j_call: TRBJ2-2
v_call: TRBV7-9

cdr3_aa: CASSLKTGPNEKLFF
j_call: TRBJ1-4
v_call: TRBV7-2

cdr3_aa: CATSTSVRAAARPQHF
j_call: TRBJ1-5
v_call: TRBV15

cdr3_aa: CASSYSIGATDTQYF
j_call: TRBJ2-3
v_call: TRBV6-5

cdr3_aa: CAISDLDSAWGYTF
j_call: TRBJ1-2
v_call: TRBV10-3

cdr3_aa: CASSPRTDLAYF
j_call: TRBJ2-3
v_call: TRBV18

cdr3_aa: CASSLGGISYEQYF
j_call: TRBJ2-7
v_call: TRBV7-2

cdr3_aa: CASSTGRGGQETQYF
j_call: TRBJ2-5
v_call: TRBV5-1

cdr3_aa: CASRSGGLAGQKYEQYF
j_call: TRBJ2-7
v_call: TRBV27

cdr3_aa: CASRLGSNTEAFF
j_call: TRBJ1-1
v_call: TRBV5-6

cdr3_aa: CASSIRQTLAKNIQYF
j_call: TRBJ2-4
v_call: TRBV19

cdr3_aa: CASSPPAGSETQYF
j_call: TRBJ2-5
v_call: TRBV18

cdr3_aa: CASSLAGPEKLFF
j_call: TRBJ1-4
v_call: TRBV5-8

cdr3_aa: CASSLAGRGQLTTNEKLFF
j_call: TRBJ1-4
v_call: TRBV5-1

cdr3_aa: CAWGRGGGAETQYF
j_call: TRBJ2-5
v_call: TRBV30

cdr3_aa: CASSRDSWNNEQFF
j_call: TRBJ2-1
v_call: TRBV7-9

cdr3_aa: CASSEGQGFSGANVLTF
j_call: TRBJ2-6
v_call: TRBV11-2

cdr3_aa: CASSSQGTAEAFF
j_call: TRBJ1-1
v_call: TRBV7-2

cdr3_aa: CASSPTGSSGAEAFF
j_call: TRBJ1-1
v_call: TRBV28

cdr3_aa: CAWTVEPLYGYTF
j_call: TRBJ1-2
v_call: TRBV30

cdr3_aa: CASSPDRRREQFF
j_call: TRBJ2-1
v_call: TRBV7-7

cdr3_aa: CASSLALAGGPQETQYF
j_call: TRBJ2-5
v_call: TRBV5-1

cdr3_aa: CASSMTSGRNSYGHEQFF
j_call: TRBJ2-1
v_call: TRBV2

cdr3_aa: CVSSPDAGRAPNF
j_call: TRBJ2-3
v_call: TRBV4-3